This T cell receptor beta chain was captured by sequencing in a study of T-cell memory formation after mild COVID-19. Study-wide results and caveats: Clones that contracted from day 15 to 85 had balanced CD4/CD8; later expanders were CD4+ biased.

The length of the CDR3 is 15 residues. V gave up 4 bases and J gave up 0 bases; unmatched junction bases: 5. Per the germline V gene, CDR1 is SGHRS and CDR2 is YFSETQ. A single record per CDR3 protein comes from TCRdb applying MiXCR to the 5' RACE reads. Of 55,000 to 80,000 distinct CDR3 sequences listed, 9% to 9.5% are singletons. This clonotype was observed at least ten times. Its antigen remains unknown. This sequence originates from a man younger than 30 who had mild COVID-19 (a few samples of this study predate the infection). Cell type and time point are not known. The V gene is TRBV5-1, the J gene TRBJ2-3, with 7 bases matching TRBD1. The sequenced material came from PBMCs or a T cell subset sorted from them (not recorded which). The CDR3 coding sequence is TGCGCCAGCAGCCCGGGACAGCTAAGCACAGATACGCAGTATTTT. Translated: CASSPGQLSTDTQYF.